This TCR beta chain originates from a study of T cell responses to AZD1222 COVID-19 vaccine. Findings and limits, study-wide: Spike-wide coverage was observed for vaccine-associated CD4 TCRs, with dominant responses at 160-218 and 743-854.

V gave up 10 bases and J gave up 2 bases, with 17 bases separating them. From germline, CDR1 is MNHNY and CDR2 SVGAGI (reference sequence). This CDR3 spans 14 amino acids. Comment on this clone: Its specificity is not known.

Sequencing used immunoSEQ multiplex PCR; TCRdb keeps in-frame clones, though not all of them. This table has about 99,000 clones, 80% to 90% appearing once. The sequencing used peripheral blood, collected on day 0 of AZD1222 vaccination. The chain has TRBV6-6 and TRBJ2-5, with D maybe TRBD1 (5 bases). This sequence originates from an adult in good health. The DNA of the CDR3 is TGTGCCATAGGGATAGGGGTCTCTCAAGAGACCCAGTACTTC. Its translation: CAIGIGVSQETQYF.